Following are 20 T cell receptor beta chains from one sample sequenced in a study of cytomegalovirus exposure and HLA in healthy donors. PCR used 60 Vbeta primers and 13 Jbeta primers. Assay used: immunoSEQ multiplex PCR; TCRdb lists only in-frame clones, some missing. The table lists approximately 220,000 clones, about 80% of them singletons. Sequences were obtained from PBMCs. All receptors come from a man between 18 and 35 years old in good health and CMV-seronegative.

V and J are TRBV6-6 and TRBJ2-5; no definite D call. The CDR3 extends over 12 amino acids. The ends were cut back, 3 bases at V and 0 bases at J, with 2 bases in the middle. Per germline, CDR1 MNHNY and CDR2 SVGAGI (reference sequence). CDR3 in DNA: TGTGCCAGCAGTTATAACCAAGAGACCCAGTACTTC. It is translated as CASSYNQETQYF.

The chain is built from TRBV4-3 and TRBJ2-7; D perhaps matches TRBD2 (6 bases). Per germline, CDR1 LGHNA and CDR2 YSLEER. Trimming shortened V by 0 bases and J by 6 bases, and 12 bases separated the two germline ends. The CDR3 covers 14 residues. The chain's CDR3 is CASSQDRGTGEQYF. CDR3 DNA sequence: TGCGCCAGCAGCCAAGATCGGGGGACTGGCGAGCAGTACTTC.

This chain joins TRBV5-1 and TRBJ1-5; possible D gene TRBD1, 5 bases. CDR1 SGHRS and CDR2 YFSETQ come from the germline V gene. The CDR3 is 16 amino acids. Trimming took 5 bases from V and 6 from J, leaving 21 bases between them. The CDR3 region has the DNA TGCGCCAGCAGGGAAGGGCAGGGTGGATTGGCTCAGCCCCAGCATTTT. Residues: CASREGQGGLAQPQHF.

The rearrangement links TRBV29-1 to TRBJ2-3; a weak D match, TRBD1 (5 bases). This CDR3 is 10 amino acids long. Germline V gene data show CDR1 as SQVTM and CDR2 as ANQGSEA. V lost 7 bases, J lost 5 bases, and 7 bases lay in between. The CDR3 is CSGRGDTQYF. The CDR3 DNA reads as TGCAGCGGTAGGGGAGATACGCAGTATTTT.

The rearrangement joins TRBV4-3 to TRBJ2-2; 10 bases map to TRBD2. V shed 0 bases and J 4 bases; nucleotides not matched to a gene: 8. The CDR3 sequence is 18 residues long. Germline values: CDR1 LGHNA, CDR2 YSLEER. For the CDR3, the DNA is TGCGCCAGCAGCCAAGATCAACTAGCGGGATGGAGCACCGGGGAGCTGTTTTTT. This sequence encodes CASSQDQLAGWSTGELFF.

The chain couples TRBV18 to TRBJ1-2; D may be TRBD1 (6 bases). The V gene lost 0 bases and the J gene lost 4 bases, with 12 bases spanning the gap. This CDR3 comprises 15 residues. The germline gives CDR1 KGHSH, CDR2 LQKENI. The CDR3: CASSPPHRAPYGYTF. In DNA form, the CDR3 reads TGTGCCAGCTCACCACCGCACAGGGCCCCCTATGGCTACACCTTC.

The CDR3 reads CATSRDRDRNTIYF. Here the CDR3 DNA reads TGTGCCACCAGCAGAGACAGGGACAGAAACACCATATATTTT. V usage is TRBV15 and J usage is TRBJ1-3, with D possibly matching TRBD1 (6 bases). The CDR3 consists of 14 residues. Germline CDR1 is LNHNV and CDR2 is YYDKDF (reference sequence). Trimming shortened V by 0 bases and J by 5 bases, and 8 bases separated the two germline ends.

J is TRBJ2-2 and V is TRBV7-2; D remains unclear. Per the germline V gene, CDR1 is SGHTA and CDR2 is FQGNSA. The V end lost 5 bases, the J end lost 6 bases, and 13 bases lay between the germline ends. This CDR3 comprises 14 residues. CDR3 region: CASSRGLAAGELFF. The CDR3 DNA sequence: TGTGCCAGCAGCCGAGGATTGGCAGCCGGGGAGCTGTTTTTT.

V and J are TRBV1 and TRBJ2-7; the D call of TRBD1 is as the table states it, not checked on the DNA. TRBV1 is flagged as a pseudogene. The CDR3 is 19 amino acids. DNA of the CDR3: TGCACCAGCAGCCAGCCCCCCCGAAGGGGGTGGTGTTGGACCTACGAGCAGTACTTC. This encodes CTSSQPPRRGWCWTYEQYF.

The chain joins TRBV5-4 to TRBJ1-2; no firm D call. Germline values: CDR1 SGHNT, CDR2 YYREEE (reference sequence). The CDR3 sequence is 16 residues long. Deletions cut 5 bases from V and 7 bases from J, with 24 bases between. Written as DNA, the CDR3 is TGTGCCAGCAGTTTCCCGACGGGGATGCAGGCGGGTGGCTACACCTTC. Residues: CASSFPTGMQAGGYTF. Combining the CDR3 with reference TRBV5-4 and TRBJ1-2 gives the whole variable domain ETGVTQSPTHLIKTRGQQVTLRCSSQSGHNTVSWYQQALGQGPQFIFQYYREEENGRGNFPPRFSGLQFPNYSSELNVNALELDDSALYLCASSFPTGMQAGGYTFGSGTRLTVV.

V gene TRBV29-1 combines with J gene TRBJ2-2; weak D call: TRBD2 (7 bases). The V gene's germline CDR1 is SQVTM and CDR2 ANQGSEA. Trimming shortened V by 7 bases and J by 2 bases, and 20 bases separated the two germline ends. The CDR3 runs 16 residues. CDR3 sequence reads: CSAGGVGGGNTGELFF. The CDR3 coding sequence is TGCAGCGCCGGAGGGGTAGGGGGGGGCAACACCGGGGAGCTGTTTTTT.

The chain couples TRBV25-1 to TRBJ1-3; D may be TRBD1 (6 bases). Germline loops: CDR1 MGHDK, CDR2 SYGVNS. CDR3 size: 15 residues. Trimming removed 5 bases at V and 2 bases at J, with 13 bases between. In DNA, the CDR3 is TGTGCCAGCAGTTGGGTGTCAGGGGCTGGAAACACCATATATTTT. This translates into CASSWVSGAGNTIYF.

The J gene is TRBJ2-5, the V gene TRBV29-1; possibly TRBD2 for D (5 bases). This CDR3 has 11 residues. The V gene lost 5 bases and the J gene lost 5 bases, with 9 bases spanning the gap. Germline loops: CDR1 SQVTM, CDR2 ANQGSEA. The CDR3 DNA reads TGCAGCGTTAGCGGCGGGGAGACCCAGTACTTC. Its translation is CSVSGGETQYF. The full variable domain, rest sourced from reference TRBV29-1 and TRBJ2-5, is SAVISQKPSRDICQRGTSLTIQCQVDSQVTMMFWYRQQPGQSLTLIATANQGSEATYESGFVIDKFPISRPNLTFSTLTVSNMSPEDSSIYLCSVSGGETQYFGPGTRLLVL.

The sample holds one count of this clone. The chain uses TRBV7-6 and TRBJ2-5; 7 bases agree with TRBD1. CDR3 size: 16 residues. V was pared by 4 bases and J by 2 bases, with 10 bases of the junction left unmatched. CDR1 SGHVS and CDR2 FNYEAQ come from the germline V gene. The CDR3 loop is CASSSRGDRGQETQYF. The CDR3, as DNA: TGTGCCAGCAGCTCCCGAGGGGACAGAGGTCAAGAGACCCAGTACTTC.

For the CDR3, the DNA is TGTGCCAGCAGCTTCCCGGGACAGGGGCATGACTATGGCTACACCTTC. Encoded protein: CASSFPGQGHDYGYTF. The V and J genes are TRBV7-9 and TRBJ1-2; 10 positions match TRBD1. The germline CDR1 and CDR2 sequences are SEHNR and FQNEAQ (reference sequence). J was trimmed by 3 bases and V by 3 bases; bases with no gene match: 7. This CDR3 is 16 amino acids long. The full variable domain, its missing parts supplied by reference TRBV7-9 and TRBJ1-2, is DTGVSQNPRHKITKRGQNVTFRCDPISEHNRLYWYRQTLGQGPEFLTYFQNEAQLEKSRLLSDRFSAERPKGSFSTLEIQRTEQGDSAMYLCASSFPGQGHDYGYTFGSGTRLTVV.

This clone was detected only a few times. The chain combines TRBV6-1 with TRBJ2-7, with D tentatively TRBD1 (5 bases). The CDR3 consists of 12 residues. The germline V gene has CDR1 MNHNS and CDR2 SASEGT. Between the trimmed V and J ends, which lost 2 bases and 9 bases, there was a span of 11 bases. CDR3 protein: CASSESQGRQYF. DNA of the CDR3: TGTGCCAGCAGTGAATCCCAGGGTCGGCAGTACTTC.

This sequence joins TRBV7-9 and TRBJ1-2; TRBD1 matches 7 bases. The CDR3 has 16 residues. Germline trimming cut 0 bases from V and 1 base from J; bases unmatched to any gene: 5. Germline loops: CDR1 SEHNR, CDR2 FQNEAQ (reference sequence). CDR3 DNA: TGTGCCAGCAGCTTAGCTCCGGACAGGATTAACTATGGCTACACCTTC. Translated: CASSLAPDRINYGYTF. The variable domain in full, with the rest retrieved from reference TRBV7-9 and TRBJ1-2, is DTGVSQNPRHKITKRGQNVTFRCDPISEHNRLYWYRQTLGQGPEFLTYFQNEAQLEKSRLLSDRFSAERPKGSFSTLEIQRTEQGDSAMYLCASSLAPDRINYGYTFGSGTRLTVV.

CDR3: CASSFTNLAGLRKSNTDTQYF. Here the CDR3 DNA reads TGTGCCAGCAGCTTCACCAACTTAGCGGGATTGAGGAAAAGCAACACAGATACGCAGTATTTT. The chain joins TRBV7-3 to TRBJ2-3; 8 bases agree with TRBD2. With V trimmed by 3 bases and J by 2 bases, 22 bases remained unmatched. The germline gives CDR1 SGHTA, CDR2 FQGTGA. CDR3 size: 21 residues.

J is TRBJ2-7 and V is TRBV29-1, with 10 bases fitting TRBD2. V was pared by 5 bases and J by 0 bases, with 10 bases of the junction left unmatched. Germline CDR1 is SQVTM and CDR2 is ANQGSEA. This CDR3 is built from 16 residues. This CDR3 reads CSVRTSGTLRSYEQYF. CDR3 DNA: TGCAGCGTTCGTACTAGCGGGACCCTTCGCTCCTACGAGCAGTACTTC.

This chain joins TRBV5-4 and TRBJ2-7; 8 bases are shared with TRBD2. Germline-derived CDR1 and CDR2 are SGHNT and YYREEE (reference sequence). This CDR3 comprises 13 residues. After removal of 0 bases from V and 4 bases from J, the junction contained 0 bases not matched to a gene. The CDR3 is CASSLASGYEQYF. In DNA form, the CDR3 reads TGTGCCAGCAGCTTGGCTAGCGGGTACGAGCAGTACTTC. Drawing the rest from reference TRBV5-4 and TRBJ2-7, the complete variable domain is ETGVTQSPTHLIKTRGQQVTLRCSSQSGHNTVSWYQQALGQGPQFIFQYYREEENGRGNFPPRFSGLQFPNYSSELNVNALELDDSALYLCASSLASGYEQYFGPGTRLTVT.